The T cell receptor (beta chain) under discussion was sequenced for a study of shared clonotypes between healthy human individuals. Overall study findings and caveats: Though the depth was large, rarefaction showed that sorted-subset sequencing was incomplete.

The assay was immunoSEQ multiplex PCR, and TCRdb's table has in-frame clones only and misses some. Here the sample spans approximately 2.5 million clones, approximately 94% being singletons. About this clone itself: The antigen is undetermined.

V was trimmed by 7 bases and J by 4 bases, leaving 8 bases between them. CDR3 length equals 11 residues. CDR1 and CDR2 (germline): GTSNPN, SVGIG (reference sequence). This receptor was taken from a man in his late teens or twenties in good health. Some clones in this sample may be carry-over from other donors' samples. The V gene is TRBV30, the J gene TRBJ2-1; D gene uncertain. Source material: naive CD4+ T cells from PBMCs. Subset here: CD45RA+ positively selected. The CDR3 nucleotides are TGTGCCTTGAAGGATTACAATGAGCAGTTCTTC. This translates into CALKDYNEQFF. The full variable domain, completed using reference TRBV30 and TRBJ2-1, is SQTIHQWPATLVQPVGSPLSLECTVEGTSNPNLYWYRQAAGRGLQLLFYSVGIGQISSEVPQNLSASRPQDRQFILSSKKLLLSDSGFYLCALKDYNEQFFGPGTRLTVL.